The present T cell receptor beta chain was sequenced within a study of blood T cell repertoires in COVID-19. Study-level information: The analysed material was cDNA or gDNA that came from T cells, B-cell-depleted T cells, or PBMCs.

In Cohort 3, a recovered donor had either two negative PCRs, clearance, or symptom resolution. Data came from immunoSEQ multiplex PCR; TCRdb stores just in-frame clones and leaves some out. The data hold about 310,000 clones, with 89% observed a single time. CDR1 SQVTM and CDR2 ANQGSEA come from the germline V gene. This CDR3 region has 13 residues. Trimming left V 6 bases short and J 8 bases short, with 17 bases between. The clonotype comes from a woman between 35 and 50 years old who had recovered from COVID-19. The sample was PBMCs or T cells enriched from blood (not recorded which). The V gene is TRBV29-1, the J gene TRBJ2-1, with D possibly matching TRBD2 (7 bases). The CDR3 nucleotides read TGCAGCGTCTGTGGACCGGGGGGCGATGAGCAGTTCTTC. It specifies CSVCGPGGDEQFF.